This T cell receptor (beta chain) was profiled in a study of blood T cell repertoires in COVID-19. Study as a whole: Samples of COVID-19 (acute and convalescent) were obtained from the United States, Italy and Spain. From T cells, B-cell-depleted T cells, or PBMCs came the material, which was cDNA or gDNA.

Per the original methods: Reference gene primer amplification yielded estimated nucleated cell counts. Here immunoSEQ multiplex PCR was the method, and the copy in TCRdb shows in-frame clones only, minus some. Clone size and the V and J calls come from that table; the DNA yielded D and trimming. Found here are 200,000 to 250,000 clones, roughly 86% of them singletons; the top ten hold 4%. The CDR3 extends over 14 amino acids. Germline assignment: CDR1 SNHLY and CDR2 FYNNEI. After removal of 1 base from V and 5 bases from J, the junction contained 4 bases not matched to a gene. This TCR was recovered from a man aged 50-59 years with acute or convalescent COVID-19. Sequencing was done on a sample of peripheral blood. V gene TRBV2 combines with J gene TRBJ2-5; 7 bases line up with TRBD2. CDR3 loop: CASSEGRGVETQYF. In DNA, the CDR3 is TGTGCCAGCAGTGAAGGACGGGGGGTCGAGACCCAGTACTTC.